A selection of T cell receptor beta chains follows, all from one sample in a study of cytomegalovirus exposure and HLA in healthy donors. The assay was immunoSEQ multiplex PCR, and TCRdb's table has in-frame clones only and misses some. The repertoire has roughly 190,000 clones, 65% to 85% of them found once; the top ten carry 3.8%. The sample consisted of PBMCs. These receptors originate from a man aged 50-60 years in good health and CMV-seronegative. CDR3s include the opening cysteine and the closing phenylalanine or tryptophan. The D gene is left open where the match is weak. Not all rows give a size; the values are once, few, many and, for expanded clones, a class.

j_gene | v_gene | abundance | d_gene | CDR3aa | CDR3nt
TRBJ2-7 | TRBV25-1 | - | TRBD1 | CASRVTGVTYEQYF | TGTGCCAGCAGGGTGACAGGGGTTACCTACGAGCAGTACTTC
TRBJ2-5 | TRBV29-1 | - | - | CSVLGQFLETQYF | TGCAGCGTTTTGGGGCAGTTCCTAGAGACCCAGTACTTC
TRBJ2-6 | TRBV5-1 | - | TRBD1 | CASSDRGAGANVLTF | TGCGCCAGCAGCGACAGGGGGGCTGGGGCCAACGTCCTGACTTTC
TRBJ2-3 | TRBV18 | - | TRBD1 | CASSPPKGARTDTQYF | TGTGCCAGCTCACCACCGAAGGGGGCCCGCACAGATACGCAGTATTTT
TRBJ2-3 | TRBV4-1 | - | TRBD2 | CASSQYPSGGASDTQYF | TGCGCCAGCAGCCAATACCCTAGCGGGGGGGCCTCGGATACGCAGTATTTT
TRBJ1-1 | TRBV18 | - | - | CASSLGNPPGTEAFF | TGTGCCAGCTCCCTGGGGAATCCGCCGGGAACTGAAGCTTTCTTT
TRBJ2-1 | TRBV5-1 | - | - | CASAEGMDEQFF | TGCGCCAGCGCGGAGGGCATGGATGAGCAGTTCTTC
TRBJ1-3 | TRBV7-9 | - | TRBD1 | CASSFYDRASSGNTIYF | TGTGCCAGCAGCTTCTATGACAGGGCAAGCTCTGGAAACACCATATATTTT
TRBJ2-5 | TRBV19 | - | TRBD2 | CASSPREGTTQYF | TGTGCCAGTAGTCCCCGGGAGGGGACGACCCAGTACTTC
TRBJ2-3 | TRBV4-2 | - | - | CASSQDTAGDYRF | TGTGCCAGCAGCCAAGACACGGCAGGGGATTACCGTTTC
TRBJ1-5 | TRBV5-1 | once | - | CASPPGGVYQPQHF | TGCGCCAGCCCCCCCGGAGGGGTTTACCAGCCCCAGCATTTT
TRBJ2-1 | TRBV7-8 | - | TRBD1 | CASSTGGIYNEQFF | TGTGCCAGCAGCACAGGGGGTATCTACAATGAGCAGTTCTTC
TRBJ2-1 | TRBV7-9 | once | TRBD2 | CSSSITSGGWNEQFF | TGTTCCAGCAGCATTACTAGCGGGGGGTGGAATGAGCAGTTCTTC
TRBJ2-1 | TRBV7-9 | - | - | CSSSQELKSTSVEEQFF | TGTTCCAGCAGCCAAGAGCTTAAGTCGACATCGGTTGAGGAGCAGTTCTTC
TRBJ1-6 | TRBV7-7 | few | TRBD1 | CASSGQGVSPLHF | TGTGCTAGCAGCGGACAGGGCGTGTCACCCCTCCACTTT
TRBJ2-3 | TRBV5-1 | - | - | CASSLRAGATDTQYF | TGCGCCAGCAGCTTGCGCGCAGGGGCGACAGATACGCAGTATTTT
TRBJ1-3 | TRBV9 | - | TRBD1 | CASSGDRAGNTIYF | TGTGCCAGCAGCGGGGACAGGGCTGGAAACACCATATATTTT
TRBJ1-1 | TRBV7-6 | - | - | CASSSRWGGTEAFF | TGTGCCAGCAGCTCCCGGTGGGGGGGCACTGAAGCTTTCTTT
TRBJ2-3 | TRBV27 | - | TRBD1 | CNTTGSDTQYF | TGTAACACGACAGGGTCCGATACGCAGTATTTT
TRBJ1-1 | TRBV20-1 | - | - | CSAFSGEAFF | TGCAGTGCTTTTTCAGGTGAAGCTTTCTTT
TRBJ2-7 | TRBV5-1 | - | TRBD1 | CASSSDRGREQYF | TGCGCCAGCAGCTCAGACAGGGGGAGGGAGCAGTACTTC
TRBJ1-2 | TRBV2 | - | TRBD1 | CASRKGDSNNYGYTF | TGTGCCAGCAGAAAAGGGGACAGTAATAACTATGGCTACACCTTC